What follows describes a single T cell receptor beta chain. Antigen: not known. This sample includes further DNA sequences coding for the same CDR3. The sample is drawn from a study of shared clonotypes between healthy human individuals. Study in general: In total, the donors were a couple of women and a few men aged 18 to 49. Plates per donor: three CD4 naive, three CD4 memory, two CD8 naive, one CD8 memory. General study findings and limits: Clonotypes not shared had lower generation probabilities than those common to all four donors.

CDR3 size: 12 residues. V shed 3 bases, J shed 6 bases, and the junction held 1 base outside the gene matches. Germline lookup yields CDR1 MGHDK and CDR2 SYGVNS. Measured with immunoSEQ multiplex PCR; TCRdb has only the in-frame clones, and not every one. The profile shows some 2.4 million clones, approximately 94% of them singletons. The receptor was isolated from a man younger than 30 in good health. Some clones in this sample may be carry-over from other donors' samples. The V call is TRBV25-1, the J call TRBJ2-5; 7 bases match TRBD2. The sample consisted of naive CD4+ T cells from PBMCs. Subset here: CD45RA+ positively selected. The CDR3 here is CASSDGRKTQYF. CDR3 DNA sequence: TGTGCCAGCAGTGACGGGAGGAAGACCCAGTACTTC. Complete variable domain (other parts from reference TRBV25-1 and TRBJ2-5): EADIYQTPRYLVIGTGKKITLECSQTMGHDKMYWYQQDPGMELHLIHYSYGVNSTEKGDLSSESTVSRIRTEHFPLTLESARPSHTSQYLCASSDGRKTQYFGPGTRLLVL.